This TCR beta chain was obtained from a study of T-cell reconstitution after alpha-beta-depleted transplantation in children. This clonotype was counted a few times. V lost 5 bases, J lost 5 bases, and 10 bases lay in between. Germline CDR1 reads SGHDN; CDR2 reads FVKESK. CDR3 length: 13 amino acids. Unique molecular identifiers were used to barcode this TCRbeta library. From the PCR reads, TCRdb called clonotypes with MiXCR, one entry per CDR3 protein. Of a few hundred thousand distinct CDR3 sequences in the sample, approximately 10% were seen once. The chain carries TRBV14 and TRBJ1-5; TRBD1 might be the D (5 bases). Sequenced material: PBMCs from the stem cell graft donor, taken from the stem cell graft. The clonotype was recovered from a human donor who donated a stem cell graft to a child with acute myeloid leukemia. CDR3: CASSKGFDQPQHF. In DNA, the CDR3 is TGTGCCAGCAGCAAGGGGTTTGATCAGCCCCAGCATTTT.